Each of the 14 T cell receptor beta chains below was sequenced from the same sample in a study of T cell responses to AZD1222 COVID-19 vaccine. The method was immunoSEQ multiplex PCR; TCRdb's version includes in-frame clones alone and lacks a portion of them. The sample contains 110,000 to 150,000 clones, 85% to 95% of which appear only once. Sequenced here: peripheral blood, sampled on day 0 of AZD1222 vaccination. All receptors come from an adult in good health.

The rearrangement links TRBV25-1 to TRBJ1-1, with 8 bases that match TRBD1. The CDR3 loop spans 11 amino acids. Germline loops: CDR1 MGHDK, CDR2 SYGVNS. The junction had 0 bases not matched to a gene; V was cut back by 2 bases and J by 10 bases. This CDR3 reads CASSETGGAFF. The CDR3 DNA reads as TGTGCCAGCAGTGAAACAGGGGGAGCTTTCTTT.

The V gene is TRBV28, the J gene TRBJ2-7, with TRBD1 matching 7 bases. The CDR3 covers 15 residues. Germline trimming cut 7 bases from V and 2 bases from J; bases unmatched to any gene: 11. Germline-derived CDR1 and CDR2 are MDHEN and SYDVKM. The CDR3, as DNA: TGTGCCAGCACTAAACCAGGGGGTATCACCTACGAGCAGTACTTC. Its protein product is CASTKPGGITYEQYF.

V is TRBV19 and J is TRBJ2-2, with D possibly called TRBD1 or TRBD2 (6 bases each). The CDR3 is 15 amino acids. Trimming removed 3 bases from V and 4 bases from J, with 12 bases in between. CDR1 and CDR2 (germline): LNHDA, SQIVND (reference sequence). CDR3 region: CASSIRGRPTGELFF. In nucleotides, the CDR3 is TGTGCCAGTAGTATTAGGGGGAGGCCCACCGGGGAGCTGTTTTTT.

This sequence joins TRBV30 and TRBJ2-7; 10 nucleotides align to TRBD2. After removal of 5 bases from V and 6 bases from J, the junction contained 7 bases not matched to a gene. The germline gives CDR1 GTSNPN, CDR2 SVGIG (reference sequence). There are 13 residues in the CDR3. As DNA, the CDR3 is TGTGCCTGGTCCGGGACTAGCGATCTCGAGCAGTACTTC. Encoded protein: CAWSGTSDLEQYF.

The V and J genes are TRBV5-1 and TRBJ2-5; possible D gene TRBD1, 7 bases. Germline V gene lookup returns CDR1 SGHRS and CDR2 YFSETQ. V lost 0 bases, J lost 4 bases, and 16 bases lay in between. The CDR3 extends over 16 amino acids. The CDR3 sequence: CASSLAPGGTRETQYF. The CDR3 coding sequence is TGCGCCAGCAGCTTGGCACCAGGGGGGACTCGAGAGACCCAGTACTTC.

This clone was recorded once. The chain uses TRBV6-5 and TRBJ1-3; D is unclear. V lost 3 bases, J lost 0 bases, and 6 bases lay in between. CDR3 length equals 14 residues. Germline V gene sequence: CDR1 MNHEY, CDR2 SVGAGI. CDR3 sequence: CASSYTTSGNTIYF. The DNA for the CDR3 is TGTGCCAGCAGTTATACAACCTCTGGAAACACCATATATTTT.

The chain couples TRBV12-5 to TRBJ2-7; 9 nucleotides line up with TRBD2. There are 14 residues in the CDR3. V was pared by 6 bases and J by 4 bases, with 7 bases of the junction left unmatched. From germline, CDR1 is LGHNT and CDR2 FRNRAP. CDR3 nucleotide sequence: TGTGCTAGTGGAATAGCGGGAGCCTTTTACGAGCAGTACTTC. This encodes CASGIAGAFYEQYF.

This sequence joins TRBV7-9 and TRBJ2-1; TRBD2 agrees at 7 bases. CDR1 is SEHNR and CDR2 is FQNEAQ in the germline V gene (reference sequence). V gave up 4 bases and J gave up 2 bases; unmatched junction bases: 11. This CDR3 region has 17 residues. The CDR3, as DNA: TGTGCCAGCAGCTCTCTAGGGGCGGGAGCTCCCTACAATGAGCAGTTCTTC. Residues: CASSSLGAGAPYNEQFF.

The chain links TRBV7-9 to TRBJ1-1; D unresolved. The V gene lost 5 bases and the J gene lost 5 bases, with 15 bases spanning the gap. CDR1 and CDR2 (germline): SEHNR, FQNEAQ (reference sequence). The CDR3 has 14 amino acids. DNA for the CDR3: TGTGCCAGCAGCCCATTCCGGGGAAATACTGAAGCTTTCTTT. Translation: CASSPFRGNTEAFF.

The genes are TRBV6-4 and TRBJ2-2, with D hard to call. Trimming left V 3 bases short and J 5 bases short, with 10 bases between. The CDR3 has 14 amino acids. CDR1 and CDR2 (germline): MRHNA, SNTAGT. CDR3 sequence reads: CASSEERTTGELFF. The CDR3 DNA is TGTGCCAGCAGTGAGGAGAGGACGACCGGGGAGCTGTTTTTT.

In DNA form, the CDR3 reads TGCGCCAGCAGTCCAGACAGCCTAAATAATTCACCCCTCCACTTT. Its protein is CASSPDSLNNSPLHF. The chain combines TRBV5-1 with TRBJ1-6; tentative D call: TRBD1 (5 bases). Between the trimmed V and J ends, which lost 5 bases and 5 bases, there was a span of 14 bases. The CDR3 runs to 15 residues. Looked up from germline, CDR1 is SGHRS and CDR2 is YFSETQ.

The rearrangement links TRBV2 to TRBJ1-2, with unresolved D. From germline, CDR1 is SNHLY and CDR2 FYNNEI. This CDR3 contains 11 residues. The ends were cut back, 5 bases at V and 4 bases at J, with 5 bases in the middle. Here the CDR3 DNA reads TGTGCCAGCAGTACAACCTATGGCTACACCTTC. Protein sequence: CASSTTYGYTF.

The J gene is TRBJ1-1, the V gene TRBV27; 9 bases are a match to TRBD1. The V segment lost 5 bases and the J segment 3 bases; nucleotides outside the gene matches: 10. The length of the CDR3 is 16 residues. From germline, CDR1 is MNHEY and CDR2 SMNVEV (reference sequence). CDR3 protein: CASSHRGRDRDTEAFF. Written as DNA, the CDR3 is TGTGCCAGCAGTCACAGGGGACGGGACAGGGACACTGAAGCTTTCTTT.

This rearrangement joins TRBV4-1 to TRBJ1-2; TRBD1 is a possible D gene (6 bases). From germline, CDR1 is MGHRA and CDR2 YSYEKL. The CDR3 loop spans 15 amino acids. The ends were cut back, 0 bases at V and 4 bases at J, with 12 bases in the middle. The CDR3 reads CASSQDQTGRYGYTF. DNA of the CDR3: TGCGCCAGCAGCCAAGACCAAACAGGGCGCTATGGCTACACCTTC.